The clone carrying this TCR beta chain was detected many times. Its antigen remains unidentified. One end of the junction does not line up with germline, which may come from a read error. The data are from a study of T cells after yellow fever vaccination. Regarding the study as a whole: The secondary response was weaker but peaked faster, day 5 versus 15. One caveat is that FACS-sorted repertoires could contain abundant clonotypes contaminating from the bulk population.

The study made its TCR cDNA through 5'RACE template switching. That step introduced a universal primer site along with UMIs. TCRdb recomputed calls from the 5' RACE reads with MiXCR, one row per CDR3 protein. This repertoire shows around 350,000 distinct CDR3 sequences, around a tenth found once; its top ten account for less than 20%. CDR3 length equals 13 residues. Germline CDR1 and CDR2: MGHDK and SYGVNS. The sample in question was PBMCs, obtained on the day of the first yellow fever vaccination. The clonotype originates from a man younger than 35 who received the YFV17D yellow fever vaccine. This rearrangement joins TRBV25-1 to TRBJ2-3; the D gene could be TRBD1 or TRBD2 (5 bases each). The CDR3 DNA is TGTGCCAGCAGTGAATATATCGGCGGCCGCTGGGACTTT. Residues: CASSEYIGGRWDF. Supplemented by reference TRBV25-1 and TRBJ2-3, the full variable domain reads EADIYQTPRYLVIGTGKKITLECSQTMGHDKMYWYQQDPGMELHLIHYSYGVNSTEKGDLSSESTVSRIRTEHFPLTLESARPSHTSQYLCASSEYIGGRWDFGPGTRLTVL.